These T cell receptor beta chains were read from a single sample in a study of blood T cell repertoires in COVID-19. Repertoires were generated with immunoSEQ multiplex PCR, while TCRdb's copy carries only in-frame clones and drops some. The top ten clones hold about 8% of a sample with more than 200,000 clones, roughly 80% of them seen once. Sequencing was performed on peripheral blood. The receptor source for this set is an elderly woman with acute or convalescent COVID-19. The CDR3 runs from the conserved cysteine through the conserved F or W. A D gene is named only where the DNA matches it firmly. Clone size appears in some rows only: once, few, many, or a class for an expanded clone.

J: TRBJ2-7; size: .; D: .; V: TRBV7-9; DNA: TGTGCCAGCAGCACTGACAGGTTTTTAACGGCGGGAGCCTACGAGCAGTACTTC; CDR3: CASSTDRFLTAGAYEQYF
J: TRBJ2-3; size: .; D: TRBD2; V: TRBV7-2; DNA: TGTGCCAGCAGCCCCCCCCCGGGAGGGGACACAGATACGCAGTATTTT; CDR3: CASSPPPGGDTDTQYF
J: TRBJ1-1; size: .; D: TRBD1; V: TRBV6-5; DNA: TGTGCCAGCAGTTATTCCGGGACAGGGGGTTCGACTGAAGCTTTCTTT; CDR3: CASSYSGTGGSTEAFF
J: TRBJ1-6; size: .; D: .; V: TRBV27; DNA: TGTGCCAGCAGTTTAAACGAGGGCTCCTATAATTCACCCCTCCACTTT; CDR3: CASSLNEGSYNSPLHF
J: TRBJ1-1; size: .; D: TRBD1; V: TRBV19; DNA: TGTGCCAGTGCAAGGGGGCTGATGAACACTGAAGCTTTCTTT; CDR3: CASARGLMNTEAFF
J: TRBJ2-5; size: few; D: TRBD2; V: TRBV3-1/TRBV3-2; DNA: TGTGCCAGCAGCCCGCAGCGGGGGGGCCAAGAGACCCAGTACTTC; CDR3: CASSPQRGGQETQYF
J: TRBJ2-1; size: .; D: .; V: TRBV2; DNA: TGTGCCAGCAGCCGAAGACAGGAATCGGCCTACAATGAGCAGTTCTTC; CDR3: CASSRRQESAYNEQFF
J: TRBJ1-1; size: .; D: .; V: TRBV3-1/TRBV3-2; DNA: TGTGCCAGCAGCCACGGGATTCTTGGCACTGAAGCTTTCTTT; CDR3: CASSHGILGTEAFF
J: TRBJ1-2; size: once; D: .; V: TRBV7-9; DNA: TGTGCCAGCAGCTTAAGCCATAGAGGTGGCTACACCTTC; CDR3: CASSLSHRGGYTF
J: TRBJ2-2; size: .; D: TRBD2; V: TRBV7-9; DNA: TGTGCCAGCAGCTTCCCCCCCGGGGGGGCGGTCACCGGGGAGCTGTTTTTT; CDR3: CASSFPPGGAVTGELFF
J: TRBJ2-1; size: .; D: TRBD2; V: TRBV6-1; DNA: TGTGCCAGCAGTGTAACGGGGGGGGCCTTTACCAATGAGCAGTTCTTC; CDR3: CASSVTGGAFTNEQFF
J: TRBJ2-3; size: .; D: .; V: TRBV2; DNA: TGTGCCAGCGGTGACAGGAGGGGGCCAGATACGCAGTATTTT; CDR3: CASGDRRGPDTQYF
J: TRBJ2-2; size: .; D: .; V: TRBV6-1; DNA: TGTGCCAGCAGTGAATTTAAGTTCTCGGCAGGGTTCCTTACCGGGGAGCTGTTTTTT; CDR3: CASSEFKFSAGFLTGELFF
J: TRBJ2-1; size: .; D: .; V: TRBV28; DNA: TGTGCCAGCAATGTAGCGAACAATGAGCAGTTCTTC; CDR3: CASNVANNEQFF
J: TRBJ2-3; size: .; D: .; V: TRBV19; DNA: TGTGCCAGTAGGTTGACAGGAGCTATTAATACGCAGTATTTT; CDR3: CASRLTGAINTQYF
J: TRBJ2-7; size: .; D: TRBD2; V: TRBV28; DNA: TGTGCCGGGGCGGGGACTAGCGGTTACGAGCAGTACTTC; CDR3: CAGAGTSGYEQYF